The 4 T cell receptor beta chains reported below all come from one sample, sequenced in a study of cytomegalovirus exposure and HLA in healthy donors. Primers included in the PCR were 60 Vbeta and 13 Jbeta primers. Profiled with immunoSEQ multiplex PCR; TCRdb holds only in-frame clones, not every one. The data contain around 170,000 clones, 65% to 90% of them singletons. The sample consisted of PBMCs. The source is a man between 35 and 55 years old in good health and CMV-seropositive.

CDR3 sequence reads: CASKGAGIRHEQYF. The CDR3 nucleotides are TGTGCCAGCAAGGGGGCGGGGATTCGACACGAGCAGTACTTC. The chain has TRBV25-1 and TRBJ2-7; possible D gene TRBD1, 7 bases. With 7 bases removed from V and 5 bases from J, the gap between germline ends came to 18 bases. CDR1 and CDR2 (germline): MGHDK, SYGVNS. This CDR3 is built from 14 residues.

The rearrangement uses TRBV12-5 and TRBJ2-3, with 7 bases matching TRBD1. Germline loops: CDR1 LGHNT, CDR2 FRNRAP. V was clipped by 6 bases and J by 2 bases; unmatched bases: 8. This CDR3 contains 15 residues. The CDR3 sequence: CASGPRDSSTDTQYF. As DNA, the CDR3 is TGTGCTAGTGGCCCTCGGGACAGTTCCACAGATACGCAGTATTTT.

The chain employs TRBV7-3 and TRBJ2-2; 8 bases fit TRBD1. The CDR3 has 14 amino acids. V gave up 5 bases and J gave up 9 bases; unmatched junction bases: 8. Germline values: CDR1 SGHTA, CDR2 FQGTGA. This CDR3 reads CASSRDRSVRELFF. CDR3 bases: TGTGCCAGCAGCCGGGACAGGAGCGTTAGGGAGCTGTTTTTT.

V is TRBV29-1 and J is TRBJ1-3; D is perhaps TRBD1 (5 bases). The V gene lost 7 bases and the J gene lost 0 bases, with 7 bases spanning the gap. CDR1 is SQVTM, CDR2 ANQGSEA, per germline. The CDR3 length is 12 residues. The CDR3 loop is CSATGSGNTIYF. CDR3 nucleotide sequence: TGCAGCGCTACAGGCTCTGGAAACACCATATATTTT.